This T cell receptor (beta chain) was captured by sequencing in a study of Ad26.COV2.S vaccination and SARS-CoV-2 variants. Looking at the study overall: Enrolled in COV1001, the donor was in the Ad26.COV2.S trial arm, which received the vaccine. The vaccine Ad26.COV2.S was put into the muscle once, or twice with 56 days between. Study-wide results and caveats: Substantial breadth in spike-specific CD8+ and CD4+ T cell responses was reportedly seen after vaccination. Spike-specific TCR breadth was greater in vaccine than placebo recipients.

TCRdb keeps only in-frame clones here, not all; method: immunoSEQ multiplex PCR. Of around 450,000 clones in the sample, nearly 90% were seen once. Described treatment: about 20 received Ad26.COV2.S at low or high dose, single or two shots; about 5 received placebo; per-sample allocation not given. Samples came from day 63 after the first vaccine or placebo injection. This clone was counted a single time. The target antigen is unknown. This clonotype originated in a person between 18 and 60 years old who received the Ad26.COV2.S COVID-19 vaccine or a placebo. The sample in question was peripheral blood, obtained in a trial of Ad26.COV2.S vaccine versus placebo.

CDR3: CASSSGAGTLEKLFF. The CDR3 coding sequence is TGTGCCAGCAGTTCGGGGGCGGGGACTCTTGAAAAACTGTTTTTT. This chain links TRBV28 with TRBJ1-4; D is possibly TRBD1 (6 bases). V was shortened by 4 bases and J by 7 bases, with 16 bases between the two germline ends. The germline V gene encodes CDR1 MDHEN and CDR2 SYDVKM. The CDR3 has 15 amino acids.